This T cell receptor (beta chain) originates from a study of CD8+CD57+ T cells in acquired aplastic anemia. As for the study in general: Mean DNA quantity obtained from sorted CD4+ and CD8+ cells was 2.5 to 4 ug. Overall study findings and caveats: Patients and controls shared twenty-nine CD8+ CDR3 sequences.

Genomic DNA was employed as the template in profiling TCR beta VDJ and CDR3. One entry per CDR3 protein results from TCRdb running MiXCR on the reads. This sample yields about 470,000 distinct CDR3 sequences, of which around 30% are seen a single time; 0.82% belongs to the top ten. CD8+CD57+ cell expansion had been shown by flow cytometry in patients chosen for sequencing. A severe acquired aplastic anemia diagnosis applied to all patients. Sampling of blood occurred while the patients had still received no therapy. The CDR3 is made up of 14 amino acids. The V gene end was trimmed by 6 bases and the J gene end by 4 bases; junction bases not matched to a gene: 9. This clonotype occurred a few times. Its antigen is unidentified.

Source material: sorted CD4+, CD8+, or CD8+CD57+ T cells (not recorded which) from PBMCs. This receptor was taken from a human donor with aplastic anemia. The chain links TRBV12-3 or TRBV12-4 to TRBJ2-7, with 7 nucleotides matching TRBD2. CDR3 coding DNA: TGTGCCAGCAGCCTCGGGGAGGGTAAATACGAGCAGTACTTC. Residues: CASSLGEGKYEQYF.